The T cell receptor (beta chain) described here comes from a study of blood T cell repertoires in COVID-19 (TCRdb year 2020). As for the study more broadly: Collaborator samples came from the United States, Italy and Spain and covered acute and convalescent phases of COVID-19. The material from the prospective study consisted of cDNA or gDNA derived from T cells, B-cell-depleted T cells, or PBMCs. The repertoires were made available in a free public database intended to serve as a resource for research on the immune response to SARS-CoV-2. The sample metadata nearly always contained a de-identified subject ID, COVID-19 status, age in years and sex. Deeply sampled blood TCRbeta repertoires from subjects exposed to, actively infected with, or recovered from COVID-19 were included in the dataset. Where available, HLA class I and class II types were obtained from metadata supplied by the sample provider rather than from assay-based typing. The samples were drawn from the first 160 participants of the ongoing ImmuneRACE study and from roughly 1,300 subjects provided by 6 global collaborators. Overall study results and their limits: The amount of clinical and demographic metadata varied by source and participant and was provided uncurated.

CDR1 LGHNA and CDR2 YNFKEQ were looked up in the germline V gene. The CDR3 numbers 16 residues from cysteine through phenylalanine. The kept DNA is CDR3 alone, 48 bases in frame from the first base. The germline V and J ends show losses of 0 bases and 1 base respectively, and no gene match explains 5 bases of the junction. The immunoSEQ Assay, a bias-controlled multiplex PCR, was used to amplify TCRbeta CDR3 regions from genomic DNA. The authors' pipeline ran thus. The number of nucleated cells in each sample was estimated from the amplification of reference gene primers within the assay. To quantify the absolute abundance of each unique TCRbeta CDR3 rearrangement, sequence reads were collapsed and filtered. Productive Simpson clonality was computed per sample as the square root of Simpson's diversity index over productive rearrangements. TCRdb holds this immuneACCESS table with in-frame rearrangements only. Some clones are missing; in checked studies, unresolved V genes explain under half, and the rest has no known cause. That table gives V, J and clone size, and the DNA gave D and trimming. The sample data list about 260,000 clones, and approximately 90% of these were observed just once. The ten largest clones add up to around 3.5% of the sample.

A word on this clone: Its antigen is currently not known. Nothing much larger sits one base from this clone, and base qualities are not available.

Collaborating institutions collected whole blood in K2EDTA tubes following their own protocols. For TCRbeta analysis, collaborators shipped samples in one of three forms: frozen whole blood, isolated PBMCs, or DNA extracted from either of those sample types. The receptor was isolated from a woman between 40 and 50 years old with acute or convalescent COVID-19. The chain is assembled from TRBV4-2 and TRBJ2-5; a stretch of 7 junction bases matches TRBD2. The material sequenced was peripheral blood. The CDR3 protein sequence reads: CASSQDGTNTQETQYF. The nucleotide sequence is TGTGCCAGCAGCCAAGACGGGACTAACACCCAAGAGACCCAGTACTTC.